What follows describes a single T cell receptor (beta chain). Its matching antigen is unknown. The table came from immunoSEQ multiplex PCR; TCRdb's copy has only in-frame clones and leaves some out. The sample holds 2 million to 2.5 million clones, 90% to 95% seen once. CDR3 length equals 15 residues. J gave up 6 bases and V 5 bases, and 9 bases lay outside the gene matches. CDR1 is SGHTA and CDR2 is FQGTGA in the germline V gene. The record originates from a study of shared clonotypes between healthy human individuals. CD45RA+ naive and CD45RA-negative memory subsets were separated from CD4+ cells. Findings and limits, study-wide: Sequencing depth was predicted to influence how clonotypes are shared among donors.

Sequencing was done on a sample of naive CD4+ T cells from PBMCs. Subset specified: CD45RA+ positively selected. The gene calls are TRBV7-3 and TRBJ2-1; 8 bases fit TRBD2. The clonotype was recovered from a man aged 18 to 35 in good health. Some clones in this sample may be carry-over from other donors' samples. The CDR3 loop reads CASSPRTSLFNEQFF. The CDR3 nucleotides read TGTGCCAGCAGCCCACGGACTAGCCTGTTCAATGAGCAGTTCTTC.